This TCR beta chain stems from a study of cytomegalovirus exposure and HLA in healthy donors. The CDR3 consists of 15 residues. The J segment lost 4 bases and the V segment lost 7 bases, leaving 12 bases of the junction unmatched. CDR1 and CDR2 (germline): LNHDA, SQIVND (reference sequence). Researchers ran the PCR with 60 Vbeta and 13 Jbeta primers. Original handling: There were about 80 million unique TCR beta chains by a later count, and approximately 12 million of them were shared. The protocol was immunoSEQ multiplex PCR, while the TCRdb copy is restricted to in-frame clones and leaves out a portion. Clone size and V and J calls were adopted from that table, with D and trimming inferred from the DNA. This repertoire shows about 170,000 clones, roughly 80% found once; its top ten account for around 7%.

The J gene is TRBJ1-1, the V gene TRBV19; 7 bases align to TRBD1. The receptor comes from a man aged 25-45 years in good health and CMV-seropositive. Sequencing was done on a sample of PBMCs. The CDR3 sequence is CASMLGRGVGTEAFF. The CDR3 DNA reads TGTGCCAGTATGTTAGGCAGGGGGGTCGGCACTGAAGCTTTCTTT.